A single sample gave rise to the 32 T cell receptor beta chains below, sequenced in a study of CD8+ T cells in alopecia areata. RNA extraction was followed by reverse transcription into cDNA, which acted as the sequencing template. TCRdb's table, derived via immunoSEQ multiplex PCR, lists solely in-frame clones and lacks some. The sample shows some 210,000 clones, 50% to 70% of them seen only once. The input for sequencing was CD4+ T cells sorted from blood, taken at week 0. The receptors originated from a human donor with alopecia areata.

The rearrangement uses TRBV7-2 and TRBJ1-2; a weak D match, TRBD1 (5 bases). This CDR3 comprises 14 residues. Trimming removed 3 bases at V and 5 bases at J, with 13 bases between. Germline V lookup: CDR1 SGHTA, CDR2 FQGNSA. The CDR3 DNA follows: TGTGCCAGCAGCTTCGTTCAGGGAGATTATGGCTACACCTTC. This encodes CASSFVQGDYGYTF. Using reference TRBV7-2 and TRBJ1-2 for the parts outside the CDR3, the full variable domain is GAGVSQSPSNKVTEKGKDVELRCDPISGHTALYWYRQSLGQGLEFLIYFQGNSAPDKSGLPSDRFSAERTGGSVSTLTIQRTQQEDSAVYLCASSFVQGDYGYTFGSGTRLTVV.

A few counts support this clone. This chain links TRBV6-5 with TRBJ2-2; the D gene is possibly TRBD2 (5 bases). Germline V gene lookup returns CDR1 MNHEY and CDR2 SVGAGI. Trimming took 2 bases from V and 0 from J, leaving 10 bases between them. This CDR3 has 16 residues. Written as DNA, the CDR3 is TGTGCCAGCAGTTACGGCGGACTGCCGAACACCGGGGAGCTGTTTTTT. Its translation: CASSYGGLPNTGELFF.

The J gene is TRBJ1-1, the V gene TRBV30, with 7 bases aligning to TRBD1. The germline V gene has CDR1 GTSNPN and CDR2 SVGIG (reference sequence). The CDR3 is 12 amino acids. After removal of 3 bases from V and 8 bases from J, the junction contained 6 bases not matched to a gene. This chain's CDR3 is CAWSAGTVEAFF. CDR3 coding DNA: TGTGCCTGGAGCGCCGGGACAGTCGAAGCTTTCTTT.

The chain links TRBV4-2 to TRBJ2-2; D is unclear. Germline CDR1 and CDR2: LGHNA and YNFKEQ. The CDR3 consists of 15 residues. V lost 4 bases and J lost 4, with 13 bases in between. The CDR3: CASSPRSMGTGELFF. The CDR3 coding sequence is TGTGCCAGCAGCCCCCGGTCAATGGGCACCGGGGAGCTGTTTTTT.

On this clone itself: At the DNA level, this CDR3 is encoded by other sequences in the same sample as well. V and J are TRBV30 and TRBJ2-7; D is unclear. The CDR3 has 11 amino acids. Germline CDR1 is GTSNPN and CDR2 is SVGIG (reference sequence). V gave up 5 bases and J gave up 0 bases, with 5 bases separating them. The CDR3 sequence is CAWSRSYEQYF. CDR3 bases: TGTGCCTGGTCCCGCTCCTACGAGCAGTACTTC.

The chain recombines TRBV7-9 with TRBJ2-3; the D gene is possibly TRBD2 (5 bases). Germline values: CDR1 SEHNR, CDR2 FQNEAQ (reference sequence). Trimming shortened V by 4 bases and J by 6 bases, and 17 bases separated the two germline ends. The CDR3 covers 15 residues. The CDR3 DNA is TGTGCCAGCAGCTCCCAGAGGGAGCCCGTCGATACGCAGTATTTT. As protein: CASSSQREPVDTQYF.

In its sample, this clone was seen a few times. This chain links TRBV30 with TRBJ1-5, with 9 bases fitting TRBD1. Germline V CDR1 and CDR2: GTSNPN, SVGIG (reference sequence). CDR3 size: 14 residues. After removal of 0 bases from V and 7 bases from J, the junction contained 4 bases not matched to a gene. The CDR3 DNA reads TGTGCCTGGAGTGTAGGGACAGGGAAGCAGCCCCAGCATTTT. Residues: CAWSVGTGKQPQHF.

CDR3 sequence: CSVVGGPGTEAFF. Here the CDR3 DNA reads TGCAGCGTTGTTGGGGGGCCGGGCACTGAAGCTTTCTTT. V gene TRBV29-1 combines with J gene TRBJ1-1; D may be TRBD1 (6 bases). V gave up 4 bases and J gave up 4 bases, with 13 bases separating them. The V gene's germline CDR1 is SQVTM and CDR2 ANQGSEA. This CDR3 contains 13 residues.

V gene TRBV6-1 combines with J gene TRBJ2-7; tentative D call: TRBD2 (6 bases). The CDR3 has 17 amino acids. The ends were cut back, 2 bases at V and 2 bases at J, with 19 bases in the middle. Germline V CDR1 and CDR2: MNHNS, SASEGT. CDR3 bases: TGTGCCAGCAGTGAAATGAGGGGCTCGGGACTGCCCTACGAGCAGTACTTC. Residues: CASSEMRGSGLPYEQYF.

V usage is TRBV30 and J usage is TRBJ1-2; no definite D call. Germline V lookup: CDR1 GTSNPN, CDR2 SVGIG (reference sequence). This CDR3 is built from 14 residues. Deletions cut 3 bases from V and 3 bases from J, with 14 bases between. CDR3 in amino acids: CAWSPVWGHYGYTF. The CDR3 bases are TGTGCCTGGAGCCCTGTTTGGGGTCACTATGGCTACACCTTC.

The rearrangement uses TRBV5-1 and TRBJ2-7; possibly TRBD2 for D (6 bases). The CDR3 loop spans 14 amino acids. Germline values: CDR1 SGHRS, CDR2 YFSETQ. V was trimmed by 0 bases and J by 3 bases, leaving 10 bases between them. CDR3 in amino acids: CASSLALASYEQYF. In DNA, the CDR3 is TGCGCCAGCAGCTTGGCGCTAGCGAGCTACGAGCAGTACTTC.

CDR3 nucleotide sequence: TGTGCCAGCACCTCAACAGGGGGCGGTGGCCGAAACATTCAGTACTTC. This gives the protein CASTSTGGGGRNIQYF. The rearrangement joins TRBV27 to TRBJ2-4, with 9 bases identical to TRBD1. Trimming took 7 bases from V and 6 from J; bases not matched to a gene: 13. The CDR3 has 16 amino acids. The germline CDR1 and CDR2 sequences are MNHEY and SMNVEV (reference sequence).

V and J are TRBV7-9 and TRBJ1-1; D not certain. The CDR3 is 13 amino acids. CDR1 and CDR2 from the germline V gene are SEHNR and FQNEAQ (reference sequence). V lost 5 bases and J lost 1, with 8 bases in between. The CDR3 DNA reads as TGTGCCAGCAGCCCGGCTGCGAACACTGAAGCTTTCTTT. As protein: CASSPAANTEAFF.

The V and J genes are TRBV6-5 and TRBJ1-2; D not certain. The V gene lost 2 bases and the J gene lost 3 bases, with 10 bases spanning the gap. The CDR3 is made up of 14 amino acids. CDR1 MNHEY and CDR2 SVGAGI come from the germline V gene. The DNA of the CDR3 is TGTGCCAGCAGTTACGGGCAGGACTACTATGGCTACACCTTC. Encoded protein: CASSYGQDYYGYTF.

The rearrangement joins TRBV11-2 to TRBJ2-7; D could derive from TRBD1 or TRBD2 (5 bases each). Trimming took off 4 bases at V and 3 bases at J, with 10 bases between the two ends. Germline V CDR1 and CDR2: SGHAT, FQNNGV. The CDR3 contains 13 residues. CDR3 coding DNA: TGTGCCAGCAGCTCATGGGACGGCTACGAGCAGTACTTC. Translated: CASSSWDGYEQYF.

This chain joins TRBV7-9 and TRBJ2-7; perhaps TRBD1 as D (7 bases). The V gene's germline CDR1 is SEHNR and CDR2 FQNEAQ (reference sequence). With 5 bases removed from V and 7 bases from J, the gap between germline ends came to 18 bases. The CDR3 spans 14 residues. The chain's CDR3 is CASSTRQGGWEQYF. For the CDR3, the DNA is TGTGCCAGCAGCACCCGACAGGGAGGTTGGGAGCAGTACTTC. Full variable domain (outside the CDR3, taken from reference TRBV7-9 and TRBJ2-7): DTGVSQNPRHKITKRGQNVTFRCDPISEHNRLYWYRQTLGQGPEFLTYFQNEAQLEKSRLLSDRFSAERPKGSFSTLEIQRTEQGDSAMYLCASSTRQGGWEQYFGPGTRLTVT.

This clone has just a few counts. CDR3 in DNA: TGTGCCAGCAGCTTAACGGGAATTAATGAAAAACTGTTTTTT. Amino acid sequence: CASSLTGINEKLFF. This rearrangement joins TRBV7-9 to TRBJ1-4; no reliable D call. CDR3 length: 14 amino acids. Deletions cut 2 bases from V and 4 bases from J, with 8 bases between. Germline CDR1 SEHNR, CDR2 FQNEAQ (reference sequence).

The chain uses TRBV30 and TRBJ2-6; TRBD1 aligns across 7 bases. Germline assignment: CDR1 GTSNPN and CDR2 SVGIG (reference sequence). The CDR3 runs 16 residues. J was trimmed by 0 bases and V by 2 bases; bases with no gene match: 4. The CDR3 is CAWSRQGPSGANVLTF. Written as DNA, the CDR3 is TGTGCCTGGAGTAGACAGGGTCCCTCTGGGGCCAACGTCCTGACTTTC.

The chain employs TRBV10-3 and TRBJ2-7; D may be TRBD2 (6 bases). Germline CDR1 reads ENHRY; CDR2 reads SYGVKD. Between the trimmed V and J ends, which lost 0 bases and 2 bases, there was a span of 11 bases. The CDR3 is made up of 15 amino acids. The CDR3 reads CAISESGRGTYEQYF. In DNA, the CDR3 is TGTGCCATCAGTGAGTCCGGGAGAGGCACCTACGAGCAGTACTTC.

A few counts support this clone. The CDR3 DNA sequence: TGTGCCAGCAGGGCAGGGGGCGGCAATCAGCCCCAGCATTTT. Its translation: CASRAGGGNQPQHF. V is TRBV7-2 and J is TRBJ1-5; 8 bases are a match to TRBD1. Germline lookup yields CDR1 SGHTA and CDR2 FQGNSA. Losses at the gene ends were 6 bases for V and 2 bases for J; bases not matched to a gene: 3. This CDR3 region has 14 residues.

The V and J genes are TRBV10-3 and TRBJ2-7; 10 bases line up with TRBD1. V dropped 8 bases and J dropped 4; count of bases not matched to a gene: 5. Germline V CDR1 and CDR2: ENHRY, SYGVKD. The CDR3 consists of 13 residues. CDR3 amino acids: CAIYPGQGYEQYF. CDR3 in DNA: TGTGCCATCTATCCGGGACAGGGGTACGAGCAGTACTTC.

J is TRBJ1-4 and V is TRBV9; D gene unclear. This CDR3 is built from 15 residues. V gave up 0 bases and J gave up 5 bases, with 11 bases separating them. Per germline, CDR1 SGDLS and CDR2 YYNGEE. Here the CDR3 reads CASSVEGRGNEKLFF. The CDR3 coding sequence is TGTGCCAGCAGCGTAGAGGGTCGTGGGAATGAAAAACTGTTTTTT.

V gene TRBV7-6 combines with J gene TRBJ2-5, with a possible D match to TRBD1 (5 bases). The CDR3 is 15 residues long. Deletions cut 5 bases from V and 5 bases from J, with 18 bases between. Germline lookup yields CDR1 SGHVS and CDR2 FNYEAQ. CDR3 sequence reads: CASSRLGGAVETQYF. CDR3 sequence (DNA): TGTGCCAGCAGCCGCCTCGGTGGGGCGGTTGAGACCCAGTACTTC.

The J gene is TRBJ2-3, the V gene TRBV19; 10 nucleotides align to TRBD1. The CDR3 covers 13 residues. V lost 11 bases to trimming and J lost 4 bases; unmatched junction nucleotides: 6. Germline-derived CDR1 and CDR2 are LNHDA and SQIVND (reference sequence). Written as DNA, the CDR3 is TGTGCCGCCAGACAGGGGGCCGCAGATACGCAGTATTTT. It codes for CAARQGAADTQYF.

This chain links TRBV7-2 with TRBJ1-2; D remains ambiguous. The V gene's germline CDR1 is SGHTA and CDR2 FQGNSA. The CDR3 is made up of 13 amino acids. V dropped 1 base and J dropped 5 bases, with 8 bases sitting between them. DNA of the CDR3: TGTGCCAGCAGCTTAGGCTGGCAGTATGGCTACACCTTC. Translating gives CASSLGWQYGYTF.

The chain uses TRBV30 and TRBJ2-7; D not resolved. Trimming left V 0 bases short and J 2 bases short, with 8 bases between. CDR1 and CDR2 from the germline V gene are GTSNPN and SVGIG (reference sequence). This CDR3 region has 13 residues. CDR3 DNA sequence: TGTGCCTGGAGTGTAGTGGCCGCCTACGAGCAGTACTTC. It is translated as CAWSVVAAYEQYF.

This clone was counted only a few times. This chain links TRBV7-9 with TRBJ1-5; a weak D match, TRBD1 (5 bases). V was clipped by 0 bases and J by 9 bases, with 21 bases between them. CDR3 size: 17 residues. Germline-derived CDR1 and CDR2 are SEHNR and FQNEAQ (reference sequence). The chain's CDR3 is CASSLAYEKGINGPQHF. CDR3 nucleotides: TGTGCCAGCAGCTTAGCTTATGAGAAGGGGATTAATGGGCCCCAGCATTTT. Based on the CDR3 plus reference TRBV7-9 and TRBJ1-5, the full variable domain is DTGVSQNPRHKITKRGQNVTFRCDPISEHNRLYWYRQTLGQGPEFLTYFQNEAQLEKSRLLSDRFSAERPKGSFSTLEIQRTEQGDSAMYLCASSLAYEKGINGPQHFGDGTRLSIL.

The chain joins TRBV6-1 to TRBJ2-7, with D hard to call. The length of the CDR3 is 14 residues. CDR1 and CDR2 (germline): MNHNS, SASEGT. The V end lost 10 bases, the J end lost 4 bases, and 20 bases lay between the germline ends. The CDR3, as DNA: TGTGCCACCTTTGGGGATGGGTCGTTTTACGAGCAGTACTTC. As protein: CATFGDGSFYEQYF.

J is TRBJ2-7 and V is TRBV20-1; no clear D gene. The CDR3 consists of 11 residues. V lost 7 bases, J lost 5 bases, and 12 bases lay in between. Germline V gene lookup returns CDR1 DFQATT and CDR2 SNEGSKA (reference sequence). The CDR3 nucleotides read TGCAGTGGAAAGAAAGAGGACGAGCAGTACTTC. It is translated as CSGKKEDEQYF.

This chain uses TRBV29-1 with TRBJ2-7, with no clear D. There are 13 residues in the CDR3. Germline CDR1 SQVTM, CDR2 ANQGSEA. V was cut by 4 bases and J by 6 bases, with 16 bases left in between. The CDR3 sequence: CSVGIDLLAEQYF. The CDR3 bases are TGCAGCGTTGGGATAGACCTATTGGCCGAGCAGTACTTC.

About this clone itself: The likely explanation is a read error, given a far larger clone one base away. The rearrangement links TRBV7-9 to TRBJ2-7; TRBD2 matches 9 bases. The V segment lost 1 base and the J segment 2 bases; nucleotides outside the gene matches: 0. Germline values: CDR1 SEHNR, CDR2 FQNEAQ (reference sequence). The CDR3 contains 14 residues. CDR3 coding DNA: TGTGCCAGCAGCTTAGGCGGGGGGGCCTACGAGCAGTACTTC. Translation gives CASSLGGGAYEQYF.

This clone showed up just a few times. The chain has TRBV4-1 and TRBJ2-1; D is unclear. The CDR3 totals 12 residues. The germline V and J ends were trimmed by 1 base and 8 bases, with 6 bases remaining between them. CDR1 is MGHRA, CDR2 YSYEKL, per germline. CDR3 coding DNA: TGCGCCAGCAGCCAAGTCAATCATGAGCAGTTCTTC. It codes for CASSQVNHEQFF.